This TCR beta chain was identified in a study of identical twins. Overall study findings and caveats: While abundant cord blood beta clonotypes carried fewer insertions, memory repertoires showed no such pattern.

This clonotype was seen a handful of times. Its target is not known. Donors uniformly comprised healthy Caucasians. One entry per CDR3 protein, called by TCRdb with MiXCR from the 5' RACE reads. The sample has around 670,000 distinct CDR3 sequences; 5.5% to 6.5% are singletons. The CDR3 loop spans 12 amino acids. V was clipped by 7 bases and J by 2 bases, with 9 bases between them. Sequencing was carried out using naive T cells sorted from blood. The clonotype comes from a man aged 18 to 30 in good health. This rearrangement joins TRBV12-3 or TRBV12-4 to TRBJ2-7; D gene unclear. The CDR3 DNA follows: TGTGCCAGCAACGGGCTCACCTACGAGCAGTACTTC. Amino acid sequence: CASNGLTYEQYF.